A single sample gave rise to the 32 T cell receptor beta chains below, sequenced in a study of blood T cell repertoires in COVID-19. Assay used: immunoSEQ multiplex PCR; TCRdb lists only in-frame clones, some missing. Here the sample spans under 100,000 clones, roughly 90% being singletons. Sequencing input: peripheral blood. Receptor source: a male donor with acute or convalescent COVID-19.

The chain employs TRBV3-1 (or the pseudogene TRBV3-2) and TRBJ2-7; 8 nucleotides align to TRBD2. CDR3 length equals 15 residues. Germline V gene data show CDR1 as LGHDT and CDR2 as YNNKEL (reference sequence). After removal of 4 bases from V and 7 bases from J, the junction contained 12 bases not matched to a gene. CDR3 in DNA: TGTGCCAGCAGCCCCGGTCGGCGGGGGGTGGGGGAGCAGTACTTC. Protein product: CASSPGRRGVGEQYF.

The chain links TRBV19 to TRBJ2-7, with TRBD1 matching over 9 bases. The CDR3 has 14 residues. The germline V gene encodes CDR1 LNHDA and CDR2 SQIVND (reference sequence). V shed 6 bases, J shed 2 bases, and the junction held 5 bases outside the gene matches. CDR3 loop: CASRTNRGPYEQYF. The CDR3 nucleotides read TGTGCCAGTAGGACTAACAGGGGGCCCTACGAGCAGTACTTC.

The chain employs TRBV6-5 and TRBJ2-2; 7 bases agree with TRBD1. The junction had 4 bases not matched to a gene; V was cut back by 6 bases and J by 0 bases. The CDR3 has 15 amino acids. Germline-derived CDR1 and CDR2 are MNHEY and SVGAGI. The CDR3 DNA is TGTGCCAGCAGCCCCGACAGGGCGAACACCGGGGAGCTGTTTTTT. This gives the protein CASSPDRANTGELFF.

In its sample, this clone was seen a few times. The CDR3 region has the DNA TGCGCCAGCAGCCAAGATCGGTGGTCCTACGAGCAGTACTTC. Translation: CASSQDRWSYEQYF. The chain employs TRBV4-1 and TRBJ2-7; no firm D call. The CDR3 runs to 14 residues. Trimming removed 0 bases from V and 1 base from J, with 7 bases in between. The V gene's germline CDR1 is MGHRA and CDR2 YSYEKL.

The V call is TRBV6-2 or TRBV6-3, the J call TRBJ1-5; D may be TRBD1 (6 bases). Per the germline V gene, CDR1 is MNHEY and CDR2 is SVGEGT. V was pared by 3 bases and J by 2 bases, with 14 bases between. The CDR3 loop spans 16 amino acids. CDR3: CASSYSRGEGNQPQHF. In DNA form, the CDR3 reads TGTGCCAGCAGTTATTCCAGGGGAGAGGGCAATCAGCCCCAGCATTTT.

The chain has TRBV7-6 and TRBJ2-1; 9 nucleotides align to TRBD2. Germline loops: CDR1 SGHVS, CDR2 FNYEAQ. The CDR3 runs 15 residues. V lost 6 bases to trimming and J lost 5 bases; unmatched junction nucleotides: 8. This CDR3 is CASRPLAGTDNEQFF. The CDR3 coding sequence is TGTGCCAGCAGACCCCTAGCGGGGACCGACAATGAGCAGTTCTTC.

This chain connects TRBV27 to TRBJ1-6, with 8 bases aligning to TRBD1. The germline V gene encodes CDR1 MNHEY and CDR2 SMNVEV (reference sequence). The CDR3 runs 16 residues. V lost 4 bases to trimming and J lost 6 bases; unmatched junction nucleotides: 8. The CDR3 DNA follows: TGTGCCAGCAGTTCCCTGACAGGGGCAGTTAATTCACCCCTCCACTTT. It encodes CASSSLTGAVNSPLHF.

On this clone: A read error may produce the germline difference seen at one junction end. The chain recombines TRBV2 with TRBJ1-2, with 7 nucleotides matching TRBD1. The CDR3 loop spans 13 amino acids. CDR1 and CDR2 (germline): SNHLY, FYNNEI. CDR3 residues: CASSEADGTDENF. DNA of the CDR3: TGTGCCAGCAGTGAAGCGGACGGGACAGACGAGAACTTC. Combining the CDR3 with reference TRBV2 and TRBJ1-2 gives the whole variable domain EPEVTQTPSHQVTQMGQEVILRCVPISNHLYFYWYRQILGQKVEFLVSFYNNEISEKSEIFDDQFSVERPDGSNFTLKIRSTKLEDSAMYFCASSEADGTDENFGSGTRLTVV.

This chain joins TRBV4-2 and TRBJ1-2; weak D call: TRBD1 (6 bases). The CDR3 is made up of 14 amino acids. The V gene's germline CDR1 is LGHNA and CDR2 YNFKEQ. Trimming stripped 0 bases from V and 8 bases from J, with 13 bases between. In nucleotides, the CDR3 is TGTGCCAGCAGCCAAGATGGACAGTCGAGGGGCTACACCTTC. Protein product: CASSQDGQSRGYTF.

CDR3 bases: TGCGCCAGCAGCTTGCGGACAGGGGGCCTTAGCTCTGGAAACACCATATATTTT. It yields the protein CASSLRTGGLSSGNTIYF. V usage is TRBV5-1 and J usage is TRBJ1-3; the match to TRBD1 covers 11 bases. The ends lost 1 base at V and 0 bases at J; junction bases unmatched: 6. The germline gives CDR1 SGHRS, CDR2 YFSETQ. The CDR3 length is 18 residues. The whole variable domain, remainder taken from reference TRBV5-1 and TRBJ1-3, is KAGVTQTPRYLIKTRGQQVTLSCSPISGHRSVSWYQQTPGQGLQFLFEYFSETQRNKGNFPGRFSGRQFSNSRSEMNVSTLELGDSALYLCASSLRTGGLSSGNTIYFGEGSWLTVV.

The V call is TRBV6-5, the J call TRBJ2-5, with unresolved D. V lost 6 bases and J 2 bases, leaving 10 bases between the germline ends. CDR1 is MNHEY, CDR2 SVGAGI, per germline. This CDR3 is built from 13 residues. CDR3 sequence: CASRPLEQETQYF. As DNA, the CDR3 is TGTGCCAGCAGGCCGCTCGAGCAAGAGACCCAGTACTTC.

CDR3 coding DNA: TGTGCCAGTAGTATAGAGGGGGGTTTGCAGTACTTC. It yields the protein CASSIEGGLQYF. This sequence joins TRBV19 and TRBJ2-5; maybe TRBD2 (6 bases). Trimming took off 0 bases at V and 11 bases at J, with 10 bases between the two ends. This CDR3 contains 12 residues. Germline V gene sequence: CDR1 LNHDA, CDR2 SQIVND (reference sequence).

The V call is TRBV6-5, the J call TRBJ1-1, with D perhaps matching TRBD1 (6 bases). Germline CDR1 is MNHEY and CDR2 is SVGAGI. The CDR3 covers 15 residues. V gave up 5 bases and J gave up 5 bases, with 18 bases separating them. The CDR3 DNA follows: TGTGCCAGCAGTCCCTCCGGGACACTGATGACTGAAGCTTTCTTT. Protein sequence: CASSPSGTLMTEAFF.

The chain recombines TRBV18 with TRBJ2-3; D not certain. The V gene lost 3 bases and the J gene lost 5 bases, with 15 bases spanning the gap. The CDR3 is 15 residues long. Germline V gives CDR1 KGHSH, CDR2 LQKENI. CDR3 sequence reads: CASSPKAPGLDTQYF. The CDR3 bases are TGTGCCAGCTCACCGAAAGCCCCCGGTCTAGATACGCAGTATTTT.

This clone was recorded only once. The CDR3 protein is CASSLDRVFGGYTF. CDR3 coding DNA: TGTGCCAGCAGCTTGGACAGGGTGTTTGGTGGCTACACCTTC. J is TRBJ1-2 and V is TRBV5-5, with a possible D match to TRBD1 (6 bases). V lost 0 bases and J 7 bases, leaving 13 bases between the germline ends. The CDR3 runs 14 residues. Germline V gene lookup returns CDR1 SGHKS and CDR2 YYEKEE (reference sequence). The full variable domain, rest sourced from reference TRBV5-5 and TRBJ1-2, is DAGVTQSPTHLIKTRGQQVTLRCSPISGHKSVSWYQQVLGQGPQFIFQYYEKEERGRGNFPDRFSARQFPNYSSELNVNALLLGDSALYLCASSLDRVFGGYTFGSGTRLTVV.

The sample holds one count of this clone. The chain has TRBV19 and TRBJ1-2; maybe TRBD1 (5 bases). Trimming removed 0 bases from V and 3 bases from J, with 11 bases in between. Germline V lookup: CDR1 LNHDA, CDR2 SQIVND (reference sequence). This CDR3 comprises 15 residues. The CDR3 DNA reads as TGTGCCAGTAGTATAGAAGGGGCGGTCCACTATGGCTACACCTTC. As protein: CASSIEGAVHYGYTF.

This clone was recorded once. This rearrangement joins TRBV28 to TRBJ1-1; D ambiguous. The V gene lost 9 bases and the J gene lost 0 bases, with 5 bases spanning the gap. The CDR3 spans 11 residues. Germline CDR1 MDHEN, CDR2 SYDVKM. The CDR3 nucleotides are TGTGCCAGTATCCTGAACACTGAAGCTTTCTTT. It specifies CASILNTEAFF.

The genes are TRBV19 and TRBJ1-5, with 8 positions matching TRBD1. Germline CDR1 reads LNHDA; CDR2 reads SQIVND (reference sequence). The CDR3 spans 14 residues. V was pared by 5 bases and J by 6 bases, with 6 bases of the junction left unmatched. CDR3 in DNA: TGTGCCAGTAGTCCCGACAGGGGCACTCAGCCCCAGCATTTT. This encodes CASSPDRGTQPQHF.

The gene calls are TRBV30 and TRBJ2-3, with 7 bases that match TRBD2. Germline trimming cut 3 bases from V and 4 bases from J; bases unmatched to any gene: 4. Germline CDR1 GTSNPN, CDR2 SVGIG (reference sequence). The CDR3 totals 13 residues. In DNA, the CDR3 is TGTGCCTGGAGCGGGGGGAGAGCAGATACGCAGTATTTT. This gives the protein CAWSGGRADTQYF.

The chain is built from TRBV6-5 and TRBJ2-5; possibly TRBD2 for D (5 bases). The CDR3 consists of 15 residues. V lost 0 bases to trimming and J lost 2 bases, with 10 bases between them. Looked up from germline, CDR1 is MNHEY and CDR2 is SVGAGI. CDR3 region: CASSYSRETQETQYF. The CDR3 DNA follows: TGTGCCAGCAGTTACTCGAGGGAGACACAAGAGACCCAGTACTTC.

J is TRBJ2-5 and V is TRBV7-7; 12 nucleotides match TRBD1. The CDR3 totals 16 residues. CDR1 is SSHAT, CDR2 FNYEAQ, per germline (reference sequence). J was trimmed by 5 bases and V by 5 bases; bases with no gene match: 9. The CDR3 region is CASSPLGTGGRETQYF. CDR3 coding DNA: TGTGCCAGCAGCCCCCTCGGGACAGGGGGCAGGGAGACCCAGTACTTC.

This clone is a singleton in its sample. The rearrangement uses TRBV27 and TRBJ1-4; no clear D. Trimming stripped 5 bases from V and 6 bases from J, with 16 bases between. The CDR3 consists of 15 residues. Germline CDR1 and CDR2: MNHEY and SMNVEV (reference sequence). The CDR3 sequence: CASSPNTGLDEKLFF. Written as DNA, the CDR3 is TGTGCCAGCAGTCCAAACACGGGGTTGGATGAAAAACTGTTTTTT.

The V and J genes are TRBV6-5 and TRBJ1-5, with a weak D call TRBD1 (6 bases). The CDR3 sequence is 13 residues long. CDR1 and CDR2 from the germline V gene are MNHEY and SVGAGI. Trimming cost V 10 bases and J 2 bases, with 12 bases left between them. The CDR3, as DNA: TGTGCCATCTCCAGGGGCCGCAATCAGCCCCAGCATTTT. Residues: CAISRGRNQPQHF.

The J gene is TRBJ2-6, the V gene TRBV30; no firm D call. Trimming cost V 0 bases and J 2 bases, with 23 bases left between them. Germline V lookup: CDR1 GTSNPN, CDR2 SVGIG (reference sequence). The CDR3 totals 20 residues. The CDR3 sequence is CAWSVRSPTPRSTGANVLTF. The CDR3 DNA follows: TGTGCCTGGAGTGTAAGGTCCCCGACACCGCGAAGTACTGGGGCCAACGTCCTGACTTTC.

The chain employs TRBV19 and TRBJ2-1, with D possibly TRBD1 on 6 matching bases. V was trimmed by 3 bases and J by 9 bases, leaving 15 bases between them. The CDR3 covers 14 residues. Looked up from germline, CDR1 is LNHDA and CDR2 is SQIVND (reference sequence). The CDR3 spells CASSIVQGRGEQFF. As DNA, the CDR3 is TGTGCCAGTAGTATTGTACAGGGTAGGGGTGAGCAGTTCTTC.

The chain has TRBV19 and TRBJ1-5, with 10 bases matching TRBD1. This CDR3 is built from 15 residues. With V trimmed by 6 bases and J by 9 bases, 11 bases remained unmatched. The germline V gene has CDR1 LNHDA and CDR2 SQIVND (reference sequence). This chain's CDR3 is CASRNEGQGSRPQHF. Written as DNA, the CDR3 is TGTGCCAGTAGAAACGAGGGACAGGGGTCCCGGCCCCAGCATTTT.

The chain joins TRBV6-6 to TRBJ2-3, with 7 bases fitting TRBD1. Germline CDR1 reads MNHNY; CDR2 reads SVGAGI (reference sequence). The CDR3 has 14 residues. Trimming at V came to 5 bases and at J to 2 bases, leaving 4 bases not matched to a gene. CDR3 in amino acids: CASSQGQTTDTQYF. CDR3 coding DNA: TGTGCCAGCAGTCAGGGACAGACCACAGATACGCAGTATTTT.

The V gene is TRBV2, the J gene TRBJ1-2, with D possibly matching TRBD1 (6 bases). The CDR3 contains 17 residues. V lost 4 bases and J lost 3, with 21 bases in between. Per the germline V gene, CDR1 is SNHLY and CDR2 is FYNNEI. CDR3 sequence (DNA): TGTGCCAGCAGTGTCCAAGGAATTTTGGGACAAGACTATGGCTACACCTTC. This codes for CASSVQGILGQDYGYTF.

The chain links TRBV7-9 to TRBJ2-5; D unclear. V shed 2 bases and J shed 3 bases, with 7 bases lying between them. This CDR3 has 13 residues. Germline V lookup: CDR1 SEHNR, CDR2 FQNEAQ (reference sequence). The CDR3 sequence is CASSLWPEETQYF. The CDR3 DNA reads as TGTGCCAGCAGCTTATGGCCAGAAGAGACCCAGTACTTC.

This clone was seen only once. The chain carries TRBV27 and TRBJ2-1; TRBD2 agrees at 11 bases. Looked up from germline, CDR1 is MNHEY and CDR2 is SMNVEV (reference sequence). Trimming took 6 bases from V and 9 from J; bases not matched to a gene: 7. This CDR3 spans 14 amino acids. Here the CDR3 DNA reads TGTGCCAGCAGCAGACTAGCGGGGTCCCTTGAGCAGTTCTTC. This sequence encodes CASSRLAGSLEQFF.

The chain couples TRBV9 to TRBJ2-1; 9 bases are a match to TRBD1. The CDR3 has 16 residues. With 3 bases clipped from V and 4 bases from J, the junction kept 8 bases outside the gene matches. The germline gives CDR1 SGDLS, CDR2 YYNGEE. CDR3 loop: CASSALQGAGYNEQFF. The CDR3 nucleotides read TGTGCCAGCAGCGCCTTACAGGGGGCCGGGTACAATGAGCAGTTCTTC.

V and J are TRBV6-6 and TRBJ1-5, with 10 bases aligning to TRBD1. The CDR3 consists of 14 residues. The V and J ends lost 2 bases and 10 bases, in that order; junction bases with no gene match: 5. The germline V gene encodes CDR1 MNHNY and CDR2 SVGAGI (reference sequence). CDR3 nucleotides: TGTGCCAGCAGTTACGGGGGGACAGGGGTTCCCCAGCATTTT. Translating it yields CASSYGGTGVPQHF.